The clone carrying this T cell receptor beta chain was seen just once. Its matching antigen is unknown. V lost 4 bases and J lost 1; bases outside the gene matches: 7. The germline V gene encodes CDR1 SGHTA and CDR2 FQGNSA. The CDR3 consists of 16 residues. The sample's time point: pre-treatment sample, taken before nivolumab and TIL therapy. Enrollment ran from October 2017 to January 2020. This was the immunoSEQ v3 assay. Sequenced by immunoSEQ multiplex PCR; TCRdb stores in-frame clones only, minus some. The table shows 45,000 to 75,000 clones, with around 90% occurring only once. This record belongs to a study of TIL therapy for anti-PD-1-resistant metastatic lung cancer. Looking at the study overall: Tumors had a median PD-L1 proportion score of 4.5% to 7%. Overall study findings and caveats: This highly selected cohort may not generalize to typical lung cancer patients.

This specimen consisted of blood, obtained at baseline. V and J are TRBV7-2 and TRBJ2-3, with 8 bases matching TRBD2. The sequence derives from a person aged 25-85 years with non-small cell lung cancer. Here the CDR3 DNA reads TGTGCCAGCAGCTCCCGGGGGGGGGACGGCACAGATACGCAGTATTTT. The encoded protein is CASSSRGGDGTDTQYF.